The clone carrying this TCR beta chain has a count of ten or more. What it binds is unknown. Each sample gave at least 6.5 million isolated PBMCs. CDR1 is SGHRS, CDR2 YFSETQ, per germline. This CDR3 contains 15 residues. The ends lost 3 bases at V and 8 bases at J; junction bases unmatched: 6. Primers used in a second PCR of about 7 to 12 cycles were a sample-barcoded 5' primer and a J-beta primer mix. Per-sample output comprised a minimum of 3 million paired-end reads containing CDR3. TCRdb processed the 5' RACE reads anew with MiXCR; each CDR3 protein has one entry. The sample records over 600,000 distinct CDR3 sequences, 35% to 60% being singletons. These data originate in a study of blood T cells in healthy people across ages. Whole-study results and caveats: The recorded TCR beta diversity per million T cells decreased in a roughly linear manner with age. Changes in expanded clonotypes were possibly confounded, as the CMV status of donors was unknown.

The chain recombines TRBV5-1 with TRBJ2-1; 12 bases align to TRBD2. The sample taken for sequencing was blood. The sequence was collected from an elderly man in good health. CDR3 in DNA: TGCGCCAGCAGCTGGGCGACTAGCGGGAGCGATGAGCAGTTCTTC. Amino acid sequence: CASSWATSGSDEQFF.